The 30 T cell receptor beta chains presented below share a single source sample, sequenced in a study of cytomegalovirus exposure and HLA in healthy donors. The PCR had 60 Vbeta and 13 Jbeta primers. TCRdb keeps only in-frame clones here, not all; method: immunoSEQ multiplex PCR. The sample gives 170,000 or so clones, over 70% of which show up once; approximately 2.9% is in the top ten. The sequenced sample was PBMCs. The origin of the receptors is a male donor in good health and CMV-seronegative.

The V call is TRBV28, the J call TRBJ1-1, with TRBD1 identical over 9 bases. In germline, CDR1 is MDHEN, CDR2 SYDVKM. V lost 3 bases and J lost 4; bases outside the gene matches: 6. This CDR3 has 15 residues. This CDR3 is CASSLGQGSGTEAFF. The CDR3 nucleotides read TGTGCCAGCAGTTTGGGACAGGGATCGGGCACTGAAGCTTTCTTT. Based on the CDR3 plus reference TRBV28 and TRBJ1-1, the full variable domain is DVKVTQSSRYLVKRTGEKVFLECVQDMDHENMFWYRQDPGLGLRLIYFSYDVKMKEKGDIPEGYSVSREKKERFSLILESASTNQTSMYLCASSLGQGSGTEAFFGQGTRLTVV.

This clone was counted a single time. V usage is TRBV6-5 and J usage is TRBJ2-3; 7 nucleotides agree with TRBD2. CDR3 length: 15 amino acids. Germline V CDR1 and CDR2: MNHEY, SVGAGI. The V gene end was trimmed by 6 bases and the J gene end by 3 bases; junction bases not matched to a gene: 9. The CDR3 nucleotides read TGTGCCAGCAGCCCTCGTGGCGGGGGAACAGATACGCAGTATTTT. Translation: CASSPRGGGTDTQYF.

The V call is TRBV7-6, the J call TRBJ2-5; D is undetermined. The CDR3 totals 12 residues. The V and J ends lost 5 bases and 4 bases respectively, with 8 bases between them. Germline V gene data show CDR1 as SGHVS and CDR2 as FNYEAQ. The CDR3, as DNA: TGTGCCAGCAGCCCCTCCCCAGAGACCCAGTACTTC. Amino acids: CASSPSPETQYF.

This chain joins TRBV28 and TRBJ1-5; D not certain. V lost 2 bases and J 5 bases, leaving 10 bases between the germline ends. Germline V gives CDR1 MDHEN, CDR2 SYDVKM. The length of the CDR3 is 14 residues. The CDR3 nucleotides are TGTGCCAGCAGTTTAGATTGGCTGGATCAGCCCCAGCATTTT. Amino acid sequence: CASSLDWLDQPQHF.

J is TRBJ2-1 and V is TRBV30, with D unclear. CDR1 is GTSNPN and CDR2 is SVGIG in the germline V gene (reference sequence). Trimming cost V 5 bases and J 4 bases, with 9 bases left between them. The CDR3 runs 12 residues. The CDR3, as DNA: TGTGCCTGGGGTAAGCCATACAATGAGCAGTTCTTC. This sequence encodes CAWGKPYNEQFF.

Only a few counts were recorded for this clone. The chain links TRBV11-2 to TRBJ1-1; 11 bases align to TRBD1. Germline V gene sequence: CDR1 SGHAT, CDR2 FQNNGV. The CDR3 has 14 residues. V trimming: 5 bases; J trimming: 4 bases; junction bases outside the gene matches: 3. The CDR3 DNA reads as TGTGCCAGCAGCCAGGACAGGGGGCGCACTGAAGCTTTCTTT. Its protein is CASSQDRGRTEAFF. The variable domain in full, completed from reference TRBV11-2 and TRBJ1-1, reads EAGVAQSPRYKIIEKRQSVAFWCNPISGHATLYWYQQILGQGPKLLIQFQNNGVVDDSQLPKDRFSAERLKGVDSTLKIQPAKLEDSAVYLCASSQDRGRTEAFFGQGTRLTVV.

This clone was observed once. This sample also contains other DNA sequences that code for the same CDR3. The CDR3 nucleotides read TGTGCCAGCAGCCTAGACAGGGGTGGCAATCAGCCCCAGCATTTT. It translates to CASSLDRGGNQPQHF. The chain has TRBV6-1 and TRBJ1-5; 8 bases agree with TRBD1. Looked up from germline, CDR1 is MNHNS and CDR2 is SASEGT. The CDR3 sequence is 15 residues long. Trimming removed 6 bases from V and 2 bases from J; junction bases left unmatched: 6.

The CDR3 here is CASSPLRDRDGNQPQHF. The CDR3 bases are TGTGCCAGCAGTCCCCTCCGGGACAGGGACGGCAATCAGCCCCAGCATTTT. The V call is TRBV28, the J call TRBJ1-5, with TRBD1 matching 9 bases. The CDR3 spans 17 residues. Germline assignment: CDR1 MDHEN and CDR2 SYDVKM. The V gene end was trimmed by 5 bases and the J gene end by 2 bases; junction bases not matched to a gene: 10.

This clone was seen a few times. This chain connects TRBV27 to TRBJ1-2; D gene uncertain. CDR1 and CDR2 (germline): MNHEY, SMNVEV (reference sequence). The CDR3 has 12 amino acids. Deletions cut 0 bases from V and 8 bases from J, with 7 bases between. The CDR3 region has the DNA TGTGCCAGCAGTTTATCTCCGGGGGGCTACACCTTC. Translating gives CASSLSPGGYTF.

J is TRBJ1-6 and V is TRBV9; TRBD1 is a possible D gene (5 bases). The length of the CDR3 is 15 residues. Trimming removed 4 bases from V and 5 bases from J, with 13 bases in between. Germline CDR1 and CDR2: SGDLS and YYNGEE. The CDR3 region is CASSRPGRDNSPLHF. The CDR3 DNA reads TGTGCCAGCAGCAGGCCAGGGAGGGATAATTCACCCCTCCACTTT.

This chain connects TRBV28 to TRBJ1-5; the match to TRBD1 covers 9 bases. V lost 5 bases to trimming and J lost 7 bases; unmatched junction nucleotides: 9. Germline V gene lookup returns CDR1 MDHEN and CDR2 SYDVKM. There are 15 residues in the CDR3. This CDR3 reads CASSPRTGVTQPQHF. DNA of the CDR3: TGTGCCAGCAGTCCGAGGACAGGGGTGACGCAGCCCCAGCATTTT.

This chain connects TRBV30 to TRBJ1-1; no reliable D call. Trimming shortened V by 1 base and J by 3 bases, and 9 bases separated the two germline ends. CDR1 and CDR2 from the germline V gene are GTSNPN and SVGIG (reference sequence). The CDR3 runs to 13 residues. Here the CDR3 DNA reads TGTGCCTGGAGTGACAGCCTTTACACTGAAGCTTTCTTT. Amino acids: CAWSDSLYTEAFF.

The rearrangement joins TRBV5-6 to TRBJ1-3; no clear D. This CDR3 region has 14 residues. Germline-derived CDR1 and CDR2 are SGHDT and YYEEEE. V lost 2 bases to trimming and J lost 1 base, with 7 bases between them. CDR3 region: CASSLYKSGNTIYF. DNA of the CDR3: TGTGCCAGCAGCTTATATAAATCTGGAAACACCATATATTTT.

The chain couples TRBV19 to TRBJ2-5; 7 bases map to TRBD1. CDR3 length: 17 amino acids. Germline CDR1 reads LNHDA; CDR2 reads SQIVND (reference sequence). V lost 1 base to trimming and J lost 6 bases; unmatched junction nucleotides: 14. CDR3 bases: TGTGCCAGTAGTATAGTATCACGTGTCAGGGGGTTGAAGACCCAGTACTTC. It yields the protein CASSIVSRVRGLKTQYF.

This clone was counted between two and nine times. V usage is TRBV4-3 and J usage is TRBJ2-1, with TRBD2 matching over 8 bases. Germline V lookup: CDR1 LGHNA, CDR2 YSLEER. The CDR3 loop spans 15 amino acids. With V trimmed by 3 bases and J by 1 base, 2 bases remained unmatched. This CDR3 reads CASSQGLESYNEQFF. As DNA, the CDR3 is TGCGCCAGCAGCCAGGGACTAGAATCCTACAATGAGCAGTTCTTC.

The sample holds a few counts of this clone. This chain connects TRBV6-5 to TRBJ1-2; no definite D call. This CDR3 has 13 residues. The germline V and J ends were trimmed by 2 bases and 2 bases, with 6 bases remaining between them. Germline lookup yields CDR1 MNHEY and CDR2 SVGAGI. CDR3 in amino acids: CASSYGLNYGYTF. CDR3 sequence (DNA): TGTGCCAGCAGTTACGGACTCAACTATGGCTACACCTTC.

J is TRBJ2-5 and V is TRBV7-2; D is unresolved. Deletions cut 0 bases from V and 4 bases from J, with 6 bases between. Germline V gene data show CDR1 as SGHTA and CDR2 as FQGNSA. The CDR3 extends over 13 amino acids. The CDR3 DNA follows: TGTGCCAGCAGCTTAGCTTATCGAGAGACCCAGTACTTC. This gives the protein CASSLAYRETQYF.

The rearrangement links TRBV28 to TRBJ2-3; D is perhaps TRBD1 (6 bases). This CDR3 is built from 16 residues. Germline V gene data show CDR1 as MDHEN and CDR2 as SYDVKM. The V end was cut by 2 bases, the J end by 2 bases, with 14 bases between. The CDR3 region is CASSLDRDTYTDTQYF. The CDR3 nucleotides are TGTGCCAGCAGTTTAGACCGGGACACCTACACAGATACGCAGTATTTT. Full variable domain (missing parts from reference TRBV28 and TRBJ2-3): DVKVTQSSRYLVKRTGEKVFLECVQDMDHENMFWYRQDPGLGLRLIYFSYDVKMKEKGDIPEGYSVSREKKERFSLILESASTNQTSMYLCASSLDRDTYTDTQYFGPGTRLTVL.

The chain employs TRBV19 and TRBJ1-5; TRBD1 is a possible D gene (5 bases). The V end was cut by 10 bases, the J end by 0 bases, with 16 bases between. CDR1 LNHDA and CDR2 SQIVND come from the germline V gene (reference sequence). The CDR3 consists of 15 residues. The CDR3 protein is CATHGGMHSNQPQHF. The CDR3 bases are TGTGCCACCCACGGGGGGATGCATAGCAATCAGCCCCAGCATTTT.

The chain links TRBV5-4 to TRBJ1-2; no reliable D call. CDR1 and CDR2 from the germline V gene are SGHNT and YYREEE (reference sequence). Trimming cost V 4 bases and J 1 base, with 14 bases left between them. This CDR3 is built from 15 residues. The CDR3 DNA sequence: TGTGCCAGCAGCACTCCCCGGGGAAATAACTATGGCTACACCTTC. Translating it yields CASSTPRGNNYGYTF.

CDR3 amino acids: CASSERVRDSDTQYF. The CDR3 nucleotides are TGTGCCAGCAGTGAAAGGGTGAGGGACTCCGATACGCAGTATTTT. The chain couples TRBV6-1 to TRBJ2-3, with a tentative D call TRBD2 (6 bases). Germline CDR1 reads MNHNS; CDR2 reads SASEGT. This CDR3 has 15 amino acids. V was cut by 2 bases and J by 6 bases, with 15 bases left in between.

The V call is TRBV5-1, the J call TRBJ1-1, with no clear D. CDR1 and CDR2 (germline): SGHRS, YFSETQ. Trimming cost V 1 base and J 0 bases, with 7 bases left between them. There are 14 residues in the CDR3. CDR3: CASSLTVMNTEAFF. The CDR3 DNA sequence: TGCGCCAGCAGCTTGACAGTAATGAACACTGAAGCTTTCTTT.

This CDR3 is CATSRDQRGHEQYF. CDR3 nucleotide sequence: TGTGCCACCAGCAGAGATCAGCGGGGGCACGAGCAGTACTTC. This chain joins TRBV15 and TRBJ2-7; 8 nucleotides align to TRBD2. This CDR3 has 14 residues. J gave up 5 bases and V 0 bases, and 3 bases lay outside the gene matches. Germline V gene data show CDR1 as LNHNV and CDR2 as YYDKDF (reference sequence). The variable domain in full, completed from reference TRBV15 and TRBJ2-7, reads DAMVIQNPRYQVTQFGKPVTLSCSQTLNHNVMYWYQQKSSQAPKLLFHYYDKDFNNEADTPDNFQSRRPNTSFCFLDIRSPGLGDTAMYLCATSRDQRGHEQYFGPGTRLTVT.

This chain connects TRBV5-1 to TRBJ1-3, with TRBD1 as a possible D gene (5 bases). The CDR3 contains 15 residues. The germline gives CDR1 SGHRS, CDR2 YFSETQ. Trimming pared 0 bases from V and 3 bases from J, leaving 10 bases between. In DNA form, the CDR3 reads TGCGCCAGCAGCTTGGATGGGGGGATTGGAAACACCATATATTTT. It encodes CASSLDGGIGNTIYF.

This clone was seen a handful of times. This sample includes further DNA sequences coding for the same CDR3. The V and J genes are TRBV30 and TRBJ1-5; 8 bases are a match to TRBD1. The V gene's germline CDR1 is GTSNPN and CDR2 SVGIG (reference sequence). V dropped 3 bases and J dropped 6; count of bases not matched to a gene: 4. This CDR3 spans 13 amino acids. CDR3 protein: CAWSGTGGQPQHF. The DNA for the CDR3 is TGTGCCTGGAGCGGGACAGGCGGTCAGCCCCAGCATTTT. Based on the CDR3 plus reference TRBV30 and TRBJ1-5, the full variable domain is SQTIHQWPATLVQPVGSPLSLECTVEGTSNPNLYWYRQAAGRGLQLLFYSVGIGQISSEVPQNLSASRPQDRQFILSSKKLLLSDSGFYLCAWSGTGGQPQHFGDGTRLSIL.

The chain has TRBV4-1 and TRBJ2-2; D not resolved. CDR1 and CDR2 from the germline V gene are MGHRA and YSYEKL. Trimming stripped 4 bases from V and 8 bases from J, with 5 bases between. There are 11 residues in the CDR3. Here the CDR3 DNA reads TGCGCCAGCAGCCGAGCAGGGGAGCTGTTTTTT. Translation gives CASSRAGELFF.

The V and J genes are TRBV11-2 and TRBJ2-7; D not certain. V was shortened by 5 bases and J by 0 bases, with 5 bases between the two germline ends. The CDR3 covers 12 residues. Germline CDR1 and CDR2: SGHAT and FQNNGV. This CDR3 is CASSPLSYEQYF. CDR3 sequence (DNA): TGTGCCAGCAGCCCACTCTCCTACGAGCAGTACTTC.

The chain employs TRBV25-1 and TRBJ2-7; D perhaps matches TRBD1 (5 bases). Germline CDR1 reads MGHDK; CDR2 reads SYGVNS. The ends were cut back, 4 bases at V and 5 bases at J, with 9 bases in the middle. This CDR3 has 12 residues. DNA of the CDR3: TGTGCCAGCAGTGTCAGGGCACACGAGCAGTACTTC. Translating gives CASSVRAHEQYF.

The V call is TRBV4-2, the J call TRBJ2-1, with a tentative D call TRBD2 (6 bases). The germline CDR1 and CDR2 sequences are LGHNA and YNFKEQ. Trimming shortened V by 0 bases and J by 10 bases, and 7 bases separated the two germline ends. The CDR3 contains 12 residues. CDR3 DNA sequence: TGTGCCAGCAGCCAAGATGGAGGGGAGCAGTTCTTC. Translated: CASSQDGGEQFF.

CDR3 in amino acids: CSVFTGDGNTIYF. DNA for the CDR3: TGCAGCGTATTTACAGGGGACGGAAACACCATATATTTT. The V gene is TRBV29-1, the J gene TRBJ1-3, with 7 bases that match TRBD1. After removal of 6 bases from V and 4 bases from J, the junction contained 6 bases not matched to a gene. The CDR3 has 13 residues. CDR1 and CDR2 (germline): SQVTM, ANQGSEA.